This TCR beta chain was sequenced during a study of blood T cell repertoires in COVID-19 (TCRdb year 2020). At the level of the whole study: Samples from collaborators originated in the United States, Italy and Spain and spanned both the acute and convalescent phases of COVID-19. The material from the prospective study consisted of cDNA or gDNA derived from T cells, B-cell-depleted T cells, or PBMCs. The dataset comprised deeply sampled blood TCRbeta repertoires from subjects exposed to, actively infected with, or recovered from COVID-19. The repertoires were released in a freely available public database intended as a resource for research on the immune response to SARS-CoV-2. Samples were obtained from the ongoing ImmuneRACE study (first 160 participants) and from over a thousand subjects provided by 6 global collaborators. The sample metadata nearly always contained a de-identified subject ID, COVID-19 status, age in years and sex. Where available, HLA class I and class II types were taken from metadata supplied by the sample provider and were not determined by assay-based typing. Beyond this particular receptor, the publication reports: The amount of clinical and demographic metadata varied by source and participant and was provided uncurated.

TCRbeta CDR3 regions were amplified from genomic DNA using the immunoSEQ Assay, a bias-controlled multiplex PCR. From the authors' description of their analysis: The number of nucleated cells in each sample was estimated from the amplification of reference gene primers within the assay. To quantify the absolute abundance of each unique TCRbeta CDR3 rearrangement, sequence reads were collapsed and filtered. For each sample, productive Simpson clonality was calculated as the square root of Simpson's diversity index across productive rearrangements. The source is immuneACCESS, and TCRdb retained only in-frame sequences with V and J called. Part of the clones is not carried over; for the studies checked, unresolved V genes explain less than half of this, and the remainder is unexplained. V and J calls and clone size come straight from that table; D and trimming were deduced from the DNA. The table for this sample lists a few hundred thousand clones; 91% of them were counted only once. The ten largest clones add up to approximately 1.3% of the sample.

Trimmed from V: 4 bases; trimmed from J: 7 bases; junction bases lacking a gene match: 7. The CDR3 contains 13 residues, cysteine and phenylalanine counted. The CDR3 DNA has 39 bases and is translated from base 1. The germline V gene (reference sequence) gives CDR1 as MNHEY and CDR2 as SMNVEV. Participants in the prospective study were enrolled through a virtual design, were aged about 18 to 90 years, and lived in 24 United States geographic areas. Cohort assignment in the prospective study relied on participant-reported clinical history from a screening survey and a study questionnaire. In the prospective study, mobile phlebotomists collected whole blood, serum and a nasopharyngeal or oropharyngeal swab from each participant. Over a roughly 2-month period, participants in the prospective study had the option of providing additional blood draws and questionnaires. Prospective study blood samples were shipped either frozen or at room temperature before DNA extraction.

Comments on this clone: Its antigen is not yet known. Within one base of it there is no much larger clone, and no base qualities were kept.

The V and J genes are TRBV27 and TRBJ2-7, and TRBD2 aligns with 7 junction nucleotides. This TCR came from a human donor in a cohort exposed to, infected with or recovered from COVID-19 (not recorded which). The donor label of this sample is uncertain. Sequenced sample: PBMCs or T cells enriched from blood (not recorded which). In nucleotides, the sequence is TGTGCCAGCAGTTCGGACCGGGGAGGGGAGCAGTACTTC. Its protein reads: CASSSDRGGEQYF.